Presented here are 30 T cell receptor beta chains from one specimen sequenced in a study of T cells of healthy individuals. TCRdb passed the 5' RACE reads through MiXCR, listing each CDR3 protein once. The sample consists of just over 40,000 distinct CDR3 sequences, roughly 4.3% of them appearing once. The receptors stem from a human donor in good health.

This clonotype has just a few counts. The rearrangement links TRBV7-2 to TRBJ2-7; D is possibly TRBD1 or TRBD2 (5 bases each). This CDR3 is 12 amino acids long. Per germline, CDR1 SGHTA and CDR2 FQGNSA. V dropped 4 bases and J dropped 9 bases, with 13 bases sitting between them. The CDR3 is CASSSDGTGQYF. The CDR3 region has the DNA TGTGCCAGCAGCTCAGACGGGACGGGGCAGTACTTC.

This clonotype has at least ten counts. V and J are TRBV12-3 or TRBV12-4 and TRBJ2-5; 9 bases agree with TRBD1. Trimming cost V 2 bases and J 5 bases; bases outside gene matches: 9. The CDR3 loop spans 16 amino acids. The CDR3 sequence: CASSLSTGGGRETQYF. The CDR3, as DNA: TGTGCCAGCAGTTTATCTACAGGGGGCGGCAGGGAGACCCAGTACTTC.

This clonotype came up a few times. This chain links TRBV20-1 with TRBJ1-1; TRBD1 matches 8 bases. CDR1 DFQATT and CDR2 SNEGSKA come from the germline V gene (reference sequence). Losses at the gene ends were 4 bases for V and 4 bases for J; bases not matched to a gene: 5. The CDR3 has 13 amino acids. The DNA of the CDR3 is TGCAGTGCTACATCAGGGGGCGGCACTGAAGCTTTCTTT. Amino acids: CSATSGGGTEAFF.

At least ten counts were recorded for this clonotype. V is TRBV20-1 and J is TRBJ1-1; 7 bases align to TRBD1. V lost 5 bases and J lost 0; bases outside the gene matches: 9. The length of the CDR3 is 15 residues. Germline CDR1 and CDR2: DFQATT and SNEGSKA (reference sequence). The CDR3 DNA reads TGCAGTGCTCACCCCACAGGGGCGTTGAACACTGAAGCTTTCTTT. It yields the protein CSAHPTGALNTEAFF.

This clonotype was picked up many times. The chain employs TRBV11-3 and TRBJ2-5; TRBD1 matches at 7 bases. Trimming took 5 bases from V and 3 from J; bases not matched to a gene: 15. This CDR3 contains 17 residues. Germline V gene sequence: CDR1 SGHNT, CDR2 YENEEA. In DNA, the CDR3 is TGTGCCAGCAGCCTCACATCGTGGATCGGGACAGAAGAGACCCAGTACTTC. This translates into CASSLTSWIGTEETQYF.

This clonotype was observed many times. As DNA, the CDR3 is TGTGCCAGCAGGACTTCGGGACAGGAGATCACTGAAGCTTTCTTT. This gives the protein CASRTSGQEITEAFF. This chain connects TRBV4-2 to TRBJ1-1; 8 nucleotides line up with TRBD1. V trimming: 6 bases; J trimming: 4 bases; junction bases outside the gene matches: 10. The length of the CDR3 is 15 residues. Per germline, CDR1 LGHNA and CDR2 YNFKEQ.

Ten or more counts support this clonotype. The CDR3 protein is CASRLDRGRFSAGDSGANVLTF. The DNA for the CDR3 is TGTGCAAGTCGCTTAGACAGGGGGCGTTTCTCGGCTGGCGACTCTGGGGCCAACGTCCTGACTTTC. This sequence joins TRBV12-2 and TRBJ2-6; the table gives TRBD1 as D, unverified against the DNA. TRBV12-2 is recorded as a pseudogene. This CDR3 is built from 22 residues.

There are a few counts of this clonotype. V usage is TRBV7-9 and J usage is TRBJ2-5; no firm D call. The V gene lost 4 bases and the J gene lost 1 base, with 10 bases spanning the gap. The CDR3 extends over 14 amino acids. Germline V CDR1 and CDR2: SEHNR, FQNEAQ (reference sequence). The chain's CDR3 is CASSSFGIQETQYF. In DNA, the CDR3 is TGTGCCAGCAGCTCCTTCGGAATCCAAGAGACCCAGTACTTC.

This clonotype occurred many times. The chain couples TRBV6-1 to TRBJ2-3; the match to TRBD2 covers 8 bases. The CDR3 contains 15 residues. Germline CDR1 and CDR2: MNHNS and SASEGT. The J segment lost 4 bases and the V segment lost 3 bases, leaving 6 bases of the junction unmatched. CDR3 nucleotide sequence: TGTGCCAGCAGTGAGGCCGGGGGGGGGGCAGATACGCAGTATTTT. Its protein is CASSEAGGGADTQYF.

J is TRBJ1-4 and V is TRBV4-1; D gene uncertain. The CDR3 spans 16 residues. The V end was cut by 0 bases, the J end by 5 bases, with 13 bases between. Germline CDR1 reads MGHRA; CDR2 reads YSYEKL. The CDR3 is CASSQEGGHQNEKLFF. In nucleotides, the CDR3 is TGCGCCAGCAGCCAAGAAGGAGGGCACCAAAATGAAAAACTGTTTTTT.

Points on this clonotype: This may come from a read error, since a much larger clone is one base off. The chain recombines TRBV27 with TRBJ1-1; D not certain. There are 15 residues in the CDR3. Germline CDR1 and CDR2: MNHEY and SMNVEV (reference sequence). The CDR3 DNA sequence: TGTGCCAGCAGTTTAACAAGGATTTTGAACGCTGAAGCTTTCTTT. Its protein product is CASSLTRILNAEAFF.

This clonotype was seen at least ten times. The chain links TRBV4-3 to TRBJ2-3; 8 bases line up with TRBD2. CDR3 size: 16 residues. The V gene end was trimmed by 2 bases and the J gene end by 4 bases; junction bases not matched to a gene: 8. Germline values: CDR1 LGHNA, CDR2 YSLEER. CDR3 coding DNA: TGCGCCAGCAGCCAACTACGGACTAGCATGTCAGATACGCAGTATTTT. As protein: CASSQLRTSMSDTQYF.

There are many counts of this clonotype. The chain employs TRBV11-2 and TRBJ1-1; TRBD1 might be the D (5 bases). This CDR3 contains 14 residues. CDR1 SGHAT and CDR2 FQNNGV come from the germline V gene. V lost 1 base and J lost 7, with 13 bases in between. The CDR3 here is CASSLGAGISEAFF. CDR3 nucleotides: TGTGCCAGCAGCTTAGGAGCAGGGATCAGTGAAGCTTTCTTT.

This clonotype has ten or more counts. The chain uses TRBV10-3 and TRBJ1-1; D perhaps matches TRBD1 (5 bases). The CDR3 contains 14 residues. Germline V gives CDR1 ENHRY, CDR2 SYGVKD. The V and J ends lost 4 bases and 3 bases respectively, with 12 bases between them. CDR3 loop: CAISVGLGDTEAFF. The CDR3, as DNA: TGTGCCATCAGTGTGGGGCTGGGGGACACTGAAGCTTTCTTT.

At least ten counts were recorded for this clonotype. The V and J genes are TRBV28 and TRBJ2-1; 10 bases align to TRBD2. Per germline, CDR1 MDHEN and CDR2 SYDVKM. CDR3 length equals 16 residues. Unmatched junction bases numbered 6, after V lost 5 bases and J lost 2 bases. In DNA, the CDR3 is TGTGCCAGCAGTAAATACAGCGGGAGGGCCTACAATGAGCAGTTCTTC. Its protein is CASSKYSGRAYNEQFF.

This clonotype was detected ten times or more. The CDR3 nucleotides are TGTGCCAGCAGCCTGGGAGGTTTTAACACTGAAGCTTTCTTT. Residues: CASSLGGFNTEAFF. The chain joins TRBV6-6 to TRBJ1-1; no firm D call. V dropped 6 bases and J dropped 2 bases, with 13 bases sitting between them. The CDR3 is 14 residues long. Per germline, CDR1 MNHNY and CDR2 SVGAGI (reference sequence).

The table lists this clonotype with many counts. This chain links TRBV29-1 with TRBJ1-1; unclear D gene. The CDR3 extends over 13 amino acids. With 5 bases removed from V and 2 bases from J, the gap between germline ends came to 12 bases. Germline CDR1 and CDR2: SQVTM and ANQGSEA. The chain's CDR3 is CSVTTSGNTEAFF. CDR3 DNA sequence: TGCAGCGTTACTACTTCAGGAAACACTGAAGCTTTCTTT.

The genes are TRBV6-5 and TRBJ1-4; weak D call: TRBD1 (5 bases). Trimming removed 6 bases at V and 6 bases at J, with 14 bases between. Germline V gene lookup returns CDR1 MNHEY and CDR2 SVGAGI. The length of the CDR3 is 14 residues. CDR3 amino acids: CASRRRQIYEKLFF. The DNA of the CDR3 is TGTGCCAGCAGACGCCGACAGATTTATGAAAAACTGTTTTTT.

This clonotype appeared many times. The chain employs TRBV5-1 and TRBJ2-4, with D unclear. The CDR3 has 13 amino acids. Germline V CDR1 and CDR2: SGHRS, YFSETQ. Deletions cut 5 bases from V and 0 bases from J, with 6 bases between. CDR3 amino acids: CASRPLAKNIQYF. The CDR3 bases are TGCGCCAGCAGACCCCTAGCCAAAAACATTCAGTACTTC.

Comments on this clonotype: Since a much larger clone is just one base distant, this may be a read error. CDR3 protein: CASRQIYRGQGSIQYF. CDR3 sequence (DNA): TGTGCCAGCAGACAGATTTATCGGGGGCAGGGAAGCATTCAGTACTTC. V usage is TRBV28 and J usage is TRBJ2-4; D possibly uses TRBD1 or TRBD2 (6 bases each). Trimming took 6 bases from V and 9 from J, leaving 24 bases between them. The CDR3 covers 16 residues. CDR1 and CDR2 from the germline V gene are MDHEN and SYDVKM.

This clonotype was counted ten times or more. The rearrangement uses TRBV6-5 and TRBJ2-3, with D possibly matching TRBD2 (6 bases). CDR1 and CDR2 (germline): MNHEY, SVGAGI. The CDR3 totals 13 residues. Trimming cost V 4 bases and J 12 bases, with 17 bases left between them. The DNA for the CDR3 is TGTGCCAGCAGTTTCTTTCGGGACTCCACACAGTATTTT. Residues: CASSFFRDSTQYF.

Ten or more counts support this clonotype. CDR3 residues: CASRPLSGGDTQYF. The CDR3 DNA follows: TGTGCCAGCAGGCCCCTTTCCGGCGGAGATACGCAGTATTTT. J is TRBJ2-3 and V is TRBV7-6; D is ambiguous. V gave up 6 bases and J gave up 5 bases, with 15 bases separating them. This CDR3 region has 14 residues. Germline V gene data show CDR1 as SGHVS and CDR2 as FNYEAQ.

This clonotype was seen many times. The CDR3 spells CASSLWEGQNEAFF. CDR3 in DNA: TGTGCCAGCAGCTTATGGGAAGGGCAGAACGAAGCTTTCTTT. The V gene is TRBV7-2, the J gene TRBJ1-1; D call uncertain. The CDR3 length is 14 residues. Germline V gene lookup returns CDR1 SGHTA and CDR2 FQGNSA. Trimming took off 2 bases at V and 8 bases at J, with 15 bases between the two ends.

V usage is TRBV6-4 and J usage is TRBJ2-2; 9 bases are a match to TRBD2. There are 17 residues in the CDR3. Germline V lookup: CDR1 MRHNA, CDR2 SNTAGT. J lost 7 bases, V lost 6 bases, and 15 bases had no gene match. The CDR3 region is CASSAQPDLAGVGELFF. CDR3 DNA: TGTGCCAGCAGCGCACAACCCGATTTAGCGGGAGTCGGGGAGCTGTTTTTT.

This clonotype was detected once. The gene calls are TRBV7-2 and TRBJ2-1; tentatively, D is TRBD2 (6 bases). Germline CDR1 and CDR2: SGHTA and FQGNSA. This CDR3 comprises 16 residues. V shed 1 base and J shed 9 bases, with 19 bases lying between them. The CDR3 region has the DNA TGTGCCAGCAGCTTAGGAGGTCTAGCGAGCGAGGGTGAGCAGTTCTTC. Translation gives CASSLGGLASEGEQFF. The full variable domain, in which reference TRBV7-2 and TRBJ2-1 provide the parts outside the CDR3, is GAGVSQSPSNKVTEKGKDVELRCDPISGHTALYWYRQSLGQGLEFLIYFQGNSAPDKSGLPSDRFSAERTGGSVSTLTIQRTQQEDSAVYLCASSLGGLASEGEQFFGPGTRLTVL.

At least ten counts were recorded for this clonotype. This chain connects TRBV5-4 to TRBJ1-2; D uncertain. The CDR3 consists of 17 residues. Trimming removed 2 bases at V and 2 bases at J, with 19 bases between. Germline V gene data show CDR1 as SGHNT and CDR2 as YYREEE (reference sequence). CDR3 amino acids: CASSFMGEGRLNYGYTF. CDR3 DNA sequence: TGTGCCAGCAGCTTCATGGGAGAAGGGCGGCTCAACTATGGCTACACCTTC. Based on the CDR3 plus reference TRBV5-4 and TRBJ1-2, the full variable domain is ETGVTQSPTHLIKTRGQQVTLRCSSQSGHNTVSWYQQALGQGPQFIFQYYREEENGRGNFPPRFSGLQFPNYSSELNVNALELDDSALYLCASSFMGEGRLNYGYTFGSGTRLTVV.

Ten or more counts support this clonotype. This sequence joins TRBV2 and TRBJ2-1; no clear D. The CDR3 consists of 13 residues. Trimming shortened V by 7 bases and J by 1 base, and 8 bases separated the two germline ends. Germline CDR1 and CDR2: SNHLY and FYNNEI. CDR3 bases: TGTGCCAGCAATCTAGGATCCTACAATGAGCAGTTCTTC. The encoded protein is CASNLGSYNEQFF.

This clonotype has ten or more counts. The chain uses TRBV5-1 and TRBJ2-1, with 7 bases matching TRBD1. The V gene's germline CDR1 is SGHRS and CDR2 YFSETQ. The junction had 4 bases not matched to a gene; V was cut back by 4 bases and J by 9 bases. This CDR3 spans 12 amino acids. The CDR3, as DNA: TGCGCCAGCAGCCCGGGACAGCTTGAGCAGTTCTTC. It codes for CASSPGQLEQFF. Combining the CDR3 with reference TRBV5-1 and TRBJ2-1 gives the whole variable domain KAGVTQTPRYLIKTRGQQVTLSCSPISGHRSVSWYQQTPGQGLQFLFEYFSETQRNKGNFPGRFSGRQFSNSRSEMNVSTLELGDSALYLCASSPGQLEQFFGPGTRLTVL.

This clonotype was seen many times. The V gene is TRBV7-2, the J gene TRBJ2-7; D unresolved. This CDR3 has 14 residues. The germline gives CDR1 SGHTA, CDR2 FQGNSA. Trimming pared 1 base from V and 4 bases from J, leaving 11 bases between. The CDR3 bases are TGTGCCAGCAGCTTAGACGCGGCCCCATACGAGCAGTACTTC. It specifies CASSLDAAPYEQYF.

This clonotype was seen repeatedly, ten times or more. The J gene is TRBJ2-3, the V gene TRBV5-1; D uncertain. CDR3 length: 15 residues. V was clipped by 4 bases and J by 1 base, with 13 bases between them. From germline, CDR1 is SGHRS and CDR2 YFSETQ. The CDR3 bases are TGCGCCAGCAGCCGTGACTGGGTCGGCACAGATACGCAGTATTTT. Its protein is CASSRDWVGTDTQYF. Full variable domain (rest looked up from reference TRBV5-1 and TRBJ2-3): KAGVTQTPRYLIKTRGQQVTLSCSPISGHRSVSWYQQTPGQGLQFLFEYFSETQRNKGNFPGRFSGRQFSNSRSEMNVSTLELGDSALYLCASSRDWVGTDTQYFGPGTRLTVL.